This T cell receptor beta chain is from a study of molecular identifiers for immune sequencing clone quantification listed by TCRdb under 2018. At the level of the whole study: For a replicate experiment, RNA from around 18,000 or 91,000 naive CD8 T cells was divided into five aliquots, and four of the five aliquots were sequenced. This methods study benchmarked molecular-identifier clustering-based TCR repertoire sequencing (MIDCIRS) and TCR RNA copy counting, using CD8 T cells to do so. Beyond this particular receptor, the publication reports: Highly expanded clone sizes could be underestimated if identical TCR molecules share a barcode. The naive libraries included spiked-in Jurkat TCR RNA (around 10 copies' worth), and this RNA is not part of the donor repertoire. In CMV-specific effector cells, over 98% of molecules were held by clones above 20 RNA copies, whereas under 1% of molecules were held by such clones in naive cells. Approximately 3.1 recovered TCR RNA copies per cell were obtained by modeling, versus approximately 9 by digital PCR, implying a capture efficiency of about 30%. Spiked-in Jurkat TCR RNA equal to a single cell's worth was reported to be detectable even within 1,100,000 naive CD8 T cells. When barcode sub-clustering was not used, chimeric consensus sequences inflated TCR diversity, with chimeras reaching as high as 47%.

V is pared back by 0 bases and J by 3 bases, with 3 bases lying between the germline termini. CDR1 and CDR2, per the germline V gene, are SGDLS and YYNGEE. The CDR3 starts with the cysteine, ends with the phenylalanine, and has 13 residues. This entry keeps only the CDR3 DNA: 39 bases, framed from base 1. Library preparation employed PCR. Instrument on record: NextSeq 500. Preparation of bulk TCR libraries followed a previously described approach, with the TCR primers listed in Table S5. Purification of total RNA was performed with the Qiagen AllPrep DNA/RNA kit. Before any analysis, reads coming from multiple sequencing runs of the same library were combined into one pool. The study's own analysis went as follows. Reads were retained only if the reads had an exact TCR constant sequence, and the retained reads were trimmed to 150 nt and grouped according to their 12-nt molecular barcodes. Reads within each barcode group were sub-clustered using a 15% Levenshtein threshold, and quality-weighted consensus sequences were constructed for each RNA molecule. Non-functional sequences were excluded, and lower-count sequences lying one edit away from another sequence were also excluded. Based on fitting two negative binomial distributions, any barcode sub-cluster with under 20% of the maximum read count was discarded. TCRdb handled the public reads itself, with Q25 trimming in fastp and clone calling in MiXCR, and kept productive beta chains. Each CDR3 protein appears once, grouped with its most common genes and DNA. TCRdb assigned the V and J calls; the authors' analysis was not used. Here the sample has about 510,000 distinct CDR3 sequences; about 25% occur a single time. Approximately 0.76% of the sample goes to the ten largest clones.

Libraries of naive CD8 T cells were generated from roughly 18,000 to 920,000 sorted cells, with 10%, 30% or 50% of the purified RNA used. Naive CD8 T cells, defined as CD8+CD4-CCR7+CD45RA+, were FACS-sorted into RLT Plus buffer on a BD FACSAria II. Roughly nine TCR copies' worth of Jurkat RNA were spiked into roughly 18,000-1,000,000 naive CD8 T cell samples to test detection sensitivity. Enrichment of CD8 T cells was performed with RosetteSep CD8+ T Cell Enrichment Cocktail and Ficoll-Paque, after which ACK red cell lysis was carried out. Concerning this clonotype: Its antigen is currently not known. No base quality information exists; no much larger clone differs at one position.

The receptor was derived from a human donor in good health. Some libraries in this study had Jurkat cell RNA spiked in. The chain employs TRBV9 and TRBJ2-2, with an unclear D gene assignment. The sequencing sample was made of naive CD8+ T cells from blood, with Jurkat cell RNA spiked in. What this sample's cell subset or site label stands for: FACS-sorted CD8+CD4-CCR7+CD45RA+ naive T cells. This receptor carries the CDR3 CASSVVYTGELFF. Here is the DNA: TGTGCCAGCAGCGTAGTGTACACCGGGGAGCTGTTTTTT.